The present T cell receptor beta chain was sequenced within a study of T cell responses to AZD1222 COVID-19 vaccine. TCRdb keeps only in-frame clones here, not all; method: immunoSEQ multiplex PCR. The sample has 56,000 or so clones, more than 75% seen once; the top ten hold around 5%. The CDR3 spans 14 residues. The V end was cut by 0 bases, the J end by 0 bases, with 5 bases between. In germline, CDR1 is MNHEY, CDR2 SMNVEV (reference sequence). The rearrangement joins TRBV27 to TRBJ2-5; no definite D call. The sequencing here drew on peripheral blood, taken 28 days after the second AZD1222 dose. The TCR was taken from an adult who received the AZD1222 COVID-19 vaccine. The CDR3 loop reads CASSLSPNQETQYF. Written as DNA, the CDR3 is TGTGCCAGCAGTTTATCCCCGAACCAAGAGACCCAGTACTTC.